This TCR beta chain came from a study of T cells in Graves' hyperthyroidism and ophthalmopathy. Across the study: Peripheral blood was secured at the point of initial diagnosis, before any treatment.

The CDR3 totals 13 residues. Trimming left V 7 bases short and J 3 bases short, with 13 bases between. Germline values: CDR1 SQVTM, CDR2 ANQGSEA. Researchers amplified the TCR beta CDR3 regions from RNA transcripts. The primer set for the first-round RT-PCR of the TCR CDR3 was HTBI. TCRdb reanalysed the multiplex PCR reads using MiXCR and keeps one entry per CDR3 protein. This sample yields hundreds of thousands of distinct CDR3 sequences, of which 15% to 20% are seen a single time; 40% to 50% belongs to the top ten. A few counts support this clonotype. The source material was blood. This TCR came from a man aged 35-49 years with Graves' ophthalmopathy. J is TRBJ1-3 and V is TRBV29-1; tentatively, D is TRBD1 (6 bases). The CDR3 reads CSARQALGNTIYF. CDR3 DNA: TGCAGCGCCCGACAGGCCCTTGGAAACACCATATATTTT.